This TCR beta chain was captured by sequencing in a study of T cell responses to AZD1222 COVID-19 vaccine. Concerning this clone: The antigen is undetermined.

Generated by immunoSEQ multiplex PCR, the TCRdb table keeps only in-frame clones and is missing some. The repertoire holds fewer than 200,000 clones, with about 86% as singletons. Germline V gene sequence: CDR1 MDHEN, CDR2 SYDVKM. The CDR3 has 13 amino acids. With 2 bases removed from V and 4 bases from J, the gap between germline ends came to 9 bases. Study-wide results and limits: The repertoires were collected only after the peak T cell response.

This rearrangement joins TRBV28 to TRBJ2-7; D uncertain. This material consisted of peripheral blood, taken on day 0 of AZD1222 vaccination. This receptor was obtained from an adult in good health. The CDR3 DNA reads as TGTGCCAGCAGTTTACAACCCCGGTACGAGCAGTACTTC. Translation: CASSLQPRYEQYF.